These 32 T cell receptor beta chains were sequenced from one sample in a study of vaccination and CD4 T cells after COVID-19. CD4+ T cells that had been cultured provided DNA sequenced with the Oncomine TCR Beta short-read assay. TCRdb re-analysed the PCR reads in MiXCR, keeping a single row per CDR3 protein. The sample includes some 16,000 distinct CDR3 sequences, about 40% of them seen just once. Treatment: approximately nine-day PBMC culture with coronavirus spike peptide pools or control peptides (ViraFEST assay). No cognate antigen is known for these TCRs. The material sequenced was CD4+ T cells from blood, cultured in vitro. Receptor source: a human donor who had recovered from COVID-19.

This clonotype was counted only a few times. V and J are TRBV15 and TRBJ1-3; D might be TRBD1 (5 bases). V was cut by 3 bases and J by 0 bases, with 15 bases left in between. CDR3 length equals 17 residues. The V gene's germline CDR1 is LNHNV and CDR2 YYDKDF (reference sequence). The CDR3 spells CATSSTGRISSGNTIYF. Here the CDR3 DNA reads TGTGCCACCAGCAGTACAGGACGGATCAGCTCTGGAAACACCATATATTTT.

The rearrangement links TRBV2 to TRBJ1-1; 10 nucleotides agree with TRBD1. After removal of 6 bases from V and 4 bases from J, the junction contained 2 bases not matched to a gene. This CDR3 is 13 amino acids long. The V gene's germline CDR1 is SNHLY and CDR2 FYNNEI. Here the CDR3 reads CASRGQGITEAFF. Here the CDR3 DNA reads TGTGCCAGCAGGGGACAGGGGATCACTGAAGCTTTCTTT. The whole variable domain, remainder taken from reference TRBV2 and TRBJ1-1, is EPEVTQTPSHQVTQMGQEVILRCVPISNHLYFYWYRQILGQKVEFLVSFYNNEISEKSEIFDDQFSVERPDGSNFTLKIRSTKLEDSAMYFCASRGQGITEAFFGQGTRLTVV.

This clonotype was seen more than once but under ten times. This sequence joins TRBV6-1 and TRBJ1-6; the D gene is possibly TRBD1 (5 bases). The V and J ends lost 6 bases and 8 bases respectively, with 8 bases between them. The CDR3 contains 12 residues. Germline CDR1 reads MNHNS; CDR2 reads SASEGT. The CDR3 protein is CASSRGDSPLHF. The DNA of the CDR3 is TGTGCCAGCAGCCGGGGGGATTCACCCCTCCACTTT.

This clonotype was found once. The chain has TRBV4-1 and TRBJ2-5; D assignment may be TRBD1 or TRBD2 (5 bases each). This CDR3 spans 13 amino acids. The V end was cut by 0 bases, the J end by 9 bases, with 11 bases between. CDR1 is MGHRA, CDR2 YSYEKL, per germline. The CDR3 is CASSQDNEGPQYF. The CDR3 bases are TGCGCCAGCAGCCAAGATAACGAGGGACCCCAGTACTTC.

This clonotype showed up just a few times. The CDR3 is CSGRGPNTGELFF. CDR3 nucleotides: TGCAGTGGGCGGGGGCCTAACACCGGGGAGCTGTTTTTT. V usage is TRBV20-1 and J usage is TRBJ2-2; tentatively, D is TRBD2 (7 bases). Looked up from germline, CDR1 is DFQATT and CDR2 is SNEGSKA (reference sequence). V was pared by 7 bases and J by 2 bases, with 11 bases between. The CDR3 spans 13 residues.

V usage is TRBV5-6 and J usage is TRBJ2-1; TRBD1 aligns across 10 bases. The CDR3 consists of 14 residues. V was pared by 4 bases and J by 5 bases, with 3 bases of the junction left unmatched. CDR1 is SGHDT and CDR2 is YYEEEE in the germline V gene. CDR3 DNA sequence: TGTGCCAGCAGCCGGGACAGGGGTGACAATGAGCAGTTCTTC. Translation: CASSRDRGDNEQFF.

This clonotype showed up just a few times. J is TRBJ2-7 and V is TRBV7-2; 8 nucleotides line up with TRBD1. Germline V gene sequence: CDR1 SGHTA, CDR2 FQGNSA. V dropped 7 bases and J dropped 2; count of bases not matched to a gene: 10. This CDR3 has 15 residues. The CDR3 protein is CASTALGTGPYEQYF. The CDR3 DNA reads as TGTGCCAGCACCGCGCTCGGGACAGGACCCTACGAGCAGTACTTC.

CDR3 nucleotide sequence: TGTGCCAGCAGTGAATCCCCACAGGGGGGGACTGAAGCTTTCTTT. Amino acid sequence: CASSESPQGGTEAFF. The V and J genes are TRBV25-1 and TRBJ1-1, with 8 bases that match TRBD1. The germline V gene has CDR1 MGHDK and CDR2 SYGVNS. The CDR3 length is 15 residues. Germline trimming cut 1 base from V and 5 bases from J; bases unmatched to any gene: 6.

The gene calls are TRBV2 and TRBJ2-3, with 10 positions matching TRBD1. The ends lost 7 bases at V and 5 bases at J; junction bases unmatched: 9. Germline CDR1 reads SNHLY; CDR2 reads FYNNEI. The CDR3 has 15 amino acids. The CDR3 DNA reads TGTGCCAGCAATGGAGGACAGGGGGTTGTAGATACGCAGTATTTT. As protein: CASNGGQGVVDTQYF.

The CDR3 loop is CSARTPAMHYSNQPQHF. CDR3 DNA sequence: TGCAGTGCCAGAACGCCCGCTATGCATTATAGCAATCAGCCCCAGCATTTT. The V call is TRBV20-1, the J call TRBJ1-5; no clear D. CDR3 size: 17 residues. The germline CDR1 and CDR2 sequences are DFQATT and SNEGSKA (reference sequence). V lost 6 bases, J lost 0 bases, and 21 bases lay in between.

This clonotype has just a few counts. The CDR3 loop is CASILPGSRLYGYTF. The CDR3 DNA follows: TGTGCCAGCATCCTCCCAGGGTCCCGTCTCTATGGCTACACCTTC. The chain recombines TRBV27 with TRBJ1-2, with a weak D call TRBD1 (5 bases). This CDR3 is built from 15 residues. Germline values: CDR1 MNHEY, CDR2 SMNVEV (reference sequence). The V gene lost 7 bases and the J gene lost 4 bases, with 19 bases spanning the gap.

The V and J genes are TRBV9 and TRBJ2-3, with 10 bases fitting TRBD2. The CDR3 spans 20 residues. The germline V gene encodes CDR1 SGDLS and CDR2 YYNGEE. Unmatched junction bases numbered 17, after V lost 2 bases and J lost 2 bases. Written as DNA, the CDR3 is TGTGCCAGCAGCGTGAGAGGATCGGGAGGACTAGCGGAGCTCACAGATACGCAGTATTTT. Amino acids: CASSVRGSGGLAELTDTQYF.

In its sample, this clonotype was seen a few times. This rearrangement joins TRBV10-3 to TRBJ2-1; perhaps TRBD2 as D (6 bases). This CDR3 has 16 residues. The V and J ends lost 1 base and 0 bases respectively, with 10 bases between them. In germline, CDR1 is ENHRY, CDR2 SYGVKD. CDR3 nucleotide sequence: TGTGCCATCAGTGAGTTGGAGGGGCCCTCCTACAATGAGCAGTTCTTC. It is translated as CAISELEGPSYNEQFF.

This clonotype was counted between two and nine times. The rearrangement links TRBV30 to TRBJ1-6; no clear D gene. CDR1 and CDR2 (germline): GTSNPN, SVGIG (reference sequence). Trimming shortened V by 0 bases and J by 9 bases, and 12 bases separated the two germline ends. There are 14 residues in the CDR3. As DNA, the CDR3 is TGTGCCTGGAGTGTGACAATTCGTGGTTCACCCCTCCACTTT. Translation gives CAWSVTIRGSPLHF.

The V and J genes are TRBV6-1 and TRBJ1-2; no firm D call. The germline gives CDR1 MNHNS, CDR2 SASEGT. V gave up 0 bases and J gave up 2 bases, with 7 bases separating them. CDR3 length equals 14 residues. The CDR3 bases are TGTGCCAGCAGTGAAGCTGAATTCAACTATGGCTACACCTTC. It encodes CASSEAEFNYGYTF.

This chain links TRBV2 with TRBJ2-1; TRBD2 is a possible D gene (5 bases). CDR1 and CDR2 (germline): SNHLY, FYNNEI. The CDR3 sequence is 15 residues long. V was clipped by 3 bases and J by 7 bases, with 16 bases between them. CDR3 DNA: TGTGCCAGCAGTGACTTCGGACTCTCACGAAATGAGCAGTTCTTC. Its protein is CASSDFGLSRNEQFF.

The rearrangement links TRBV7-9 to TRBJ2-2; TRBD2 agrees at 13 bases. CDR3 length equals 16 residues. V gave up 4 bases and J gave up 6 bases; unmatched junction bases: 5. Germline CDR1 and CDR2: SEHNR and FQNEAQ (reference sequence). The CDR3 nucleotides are TGTGCCAGCAGCTCCGGACTAGCGGGAGTCCCCGGGGAGCTGTTTTTT. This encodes CASSSGLAGVPGELFF. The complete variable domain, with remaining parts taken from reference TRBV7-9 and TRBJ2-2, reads DTGVSQNPRHKITKRGQNVTFRCDPISEHNRLYWYRQTLGQGPEFLTYFQNEAQLEKSRLLSDRFSAERPKGSFSTLEIQRTEQGDSAMYLCASSSGLAGVPGELFFGEGSRLTVL.

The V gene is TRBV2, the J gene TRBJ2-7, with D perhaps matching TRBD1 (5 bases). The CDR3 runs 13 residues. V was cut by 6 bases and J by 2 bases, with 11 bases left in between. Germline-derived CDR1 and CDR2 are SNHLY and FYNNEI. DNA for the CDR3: TGTGCCAGCAGATACAGGATCGCCTACGAGCAGTACTTC. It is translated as CASRYRIAYEQYF.

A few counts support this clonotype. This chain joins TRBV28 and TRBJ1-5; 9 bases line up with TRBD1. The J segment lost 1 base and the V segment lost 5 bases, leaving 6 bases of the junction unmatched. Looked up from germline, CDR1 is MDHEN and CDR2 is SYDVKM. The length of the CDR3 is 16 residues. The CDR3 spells CASSPRGTGSNQPQHF. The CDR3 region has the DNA TGTGCCAGCAGTCCCAGGGGGACAGGGAGCAATCAGCCCCAGCATTTT.

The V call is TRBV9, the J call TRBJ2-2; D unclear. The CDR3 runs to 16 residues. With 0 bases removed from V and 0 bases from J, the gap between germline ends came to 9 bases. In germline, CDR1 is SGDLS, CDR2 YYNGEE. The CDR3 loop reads CASSVGPAPNTGELFF. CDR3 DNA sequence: TGTGCCAGCAGCGTAGGCCCAGCGCCGAACACCGGGGAGCTGTTTTTT.

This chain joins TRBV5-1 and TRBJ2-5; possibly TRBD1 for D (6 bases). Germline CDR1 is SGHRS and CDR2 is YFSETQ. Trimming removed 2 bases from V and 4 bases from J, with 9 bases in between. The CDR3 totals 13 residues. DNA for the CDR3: TGCGCCAGCAGCTTTTGGACAGCAGAGACCCAGTACTTC. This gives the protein CASSFWTAETQYF.

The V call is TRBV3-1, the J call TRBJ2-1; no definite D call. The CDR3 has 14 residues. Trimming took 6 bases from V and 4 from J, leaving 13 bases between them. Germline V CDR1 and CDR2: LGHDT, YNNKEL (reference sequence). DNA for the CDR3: TGTGCCAGCAGTTCCGAAGGGATGTACAATGAGCAGTTCTTC. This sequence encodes CASSSEGMYNEQFF.

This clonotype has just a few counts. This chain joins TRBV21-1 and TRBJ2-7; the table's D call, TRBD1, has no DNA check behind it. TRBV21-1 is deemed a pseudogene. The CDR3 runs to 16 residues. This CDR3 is CASSKRVSWGSFEQYF. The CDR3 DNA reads TGTGCCAGCAGTAAGAGAGTGTCCTGGGGTTCGTTCGAGCAGTACTTC.

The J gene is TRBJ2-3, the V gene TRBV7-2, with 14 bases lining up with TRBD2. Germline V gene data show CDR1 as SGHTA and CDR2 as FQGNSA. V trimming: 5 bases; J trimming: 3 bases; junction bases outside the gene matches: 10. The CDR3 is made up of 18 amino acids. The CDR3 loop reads CASSLRTSGRSRTDTQYF. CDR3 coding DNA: TGTGCCAGCAGCCTAAGGACTAGCGGGAGGTCGCGGACAGATACGCAGTATTTT.

CDR3 coding DNA: TGTGCCAGCAGCCCCACCCGCCAGTCTGGCGGGGAGCTGTTTTTT. Residues: CASSPTRQSGGELFF. The chain has TRBV11-2 and TRBJ2-2, with D unclear. Germline V gives CDR1 SGHAT, CDR2 FQNNGV. The V and J ends lost 5 bases and 7 bases respectively, with 17 bases between them. The CDR3 contains 15 residues. Combining the CDR3 with reference TRBV11-2 and TRBJ2-2 gives the whole variable domain EAGVAQSPRYKIIEKRQSVAFWCNPISGHATLYWYQQILGQGPKLLIQFQNNGVVDDSQLPKDRFSAERLKGVDSTLKIQPAKLEDSAVYLCASSPTRQSGGELFFGEGSRLTVL.

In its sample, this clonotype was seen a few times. The CDR3, as DNA: TGTGCCAGCAGCTTGACGGGACTTTCCGAGCAGTACTTC. Protein sequence: CASSLTGLSEQYF. The rearrangement links TRBV11-2 to TRBJ2-7; D possibly corresponds to TRBD2 (6 bases). CDR3 length: 13 residues. Germline values: CDR1 SGHAT, CDR2 FQNNGV. V was shortened by 3 bases and J by 6 bases, with 12 bases between the two germline ends.

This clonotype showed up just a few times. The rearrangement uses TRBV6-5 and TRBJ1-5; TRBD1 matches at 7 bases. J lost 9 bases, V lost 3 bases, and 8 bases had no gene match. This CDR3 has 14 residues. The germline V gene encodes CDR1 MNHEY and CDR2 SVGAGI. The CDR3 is CASSYTQTGSPQHF. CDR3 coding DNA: TGTGCCAGCAGTTATACCCAGACAGGGTCGCCCCAGCATTTT.

The DNA of the CDR3 is TGCAGTGCTAAAGACTCGCGACAGGGGAGGGACGAGCAGTACTTC. Protein: CSAKDSRQGRDEQYF. The genes are TRBV20-1 and TRBJ2-7; a weak D match, TRBD1 (8 bases). The CDR3 has 15 residues. CDR1 and CDR2 (germline): DFQATT, SNEGSKA (reference sequence). The ends were cut back, 4 bases at V and 5 bases at J, with 21 bases in the middle.

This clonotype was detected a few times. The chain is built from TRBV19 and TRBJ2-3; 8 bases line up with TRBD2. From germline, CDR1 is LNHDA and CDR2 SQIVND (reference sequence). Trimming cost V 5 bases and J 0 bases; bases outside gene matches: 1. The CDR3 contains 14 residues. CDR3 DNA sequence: TGTGCCAGTAGTCGGGGGGGAAGCACAGATACGCAGTATTTT. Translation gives CASSRGGSTDTQYF.

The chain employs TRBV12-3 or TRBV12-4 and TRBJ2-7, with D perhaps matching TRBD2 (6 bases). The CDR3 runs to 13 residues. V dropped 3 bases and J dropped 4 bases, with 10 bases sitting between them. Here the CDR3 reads CASSFSRGYEQYF. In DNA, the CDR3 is TGTGCCAGCAGTTTTTCCCGGGGGTACGAGCAGTACTTC.

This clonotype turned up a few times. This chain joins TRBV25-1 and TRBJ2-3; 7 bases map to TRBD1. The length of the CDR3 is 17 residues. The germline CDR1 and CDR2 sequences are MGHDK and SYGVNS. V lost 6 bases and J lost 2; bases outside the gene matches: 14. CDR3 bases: TGTGCCAGCAGGCCCCGGAAGGGGACAGCCGTCACAGATACGCAGTATTTT. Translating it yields CASRPRKGTAVTDTQYF.

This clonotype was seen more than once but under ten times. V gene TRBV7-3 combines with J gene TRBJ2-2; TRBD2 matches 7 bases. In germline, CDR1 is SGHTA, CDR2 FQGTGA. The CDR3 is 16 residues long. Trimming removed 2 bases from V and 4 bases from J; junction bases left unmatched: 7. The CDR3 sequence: CASSLDTASGTGELFF. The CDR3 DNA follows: TGTGCCAGCAGCTTAGACACGGCTAGCGGCACCGGGGAGCTGTTTTTT.